These 20 T cell receptor beta chains were all obtained from the same sample, sequenced in a study of tumor-infiltrating lymphocytes in primary liver carcinoma. The source material, about 17-31 mg of unsorted bulk tissue, was used to co-extract RNA and DNA. The researchers produced TCR beta cDNA from roughly 500 ng total RNA with a constant-region primer. Employing slightly modified ARM-PCR, three nested multiplex PCR rounds were run, and these gave rise to the TCR beta libraries. TRBV1-TRBV30 forward and Cbeta reverse primers drove the first two approximately 10-cycle rounds. TCRdb itself ran the multiplex PCR reads through MiXCR, one entry per CDR3 protein. The data show around 120,000 distinct CDR3 sequences, about 59% seen once. The source material was liver tumor tissue from sampling region 1. Regarding subset: tumor region T1, superior pole. These receptors came from a woman aged 55-69 years with primary liver carcinoma and hepatitis B virus infection.

For this clonotype: Given a much more abundant clone one base away, this may be a read error. V usage is TRBV29-1 and J usage is TRBJ2-1, with 7 bases matching TRBD2. Germline CDR1 is SQVTM and CDR2 is ANQGSEA. This CDR3 region has 15 residues. DNA for the CDR3: TGCACCGTTGAGGCTAGCGGAAGCTCCTACAATGAGCAGTTCTTC. It yields the protein CTVEASGSSYNEQFF.

A remark on this clonotype: Because the CDR3 is missing its conserved closing phenylalanine or tryptophan, this is likely a read error. CDR3 residues: CASRTSGRAYEQYY. The CDR3 DNA sequence: TGTGCCAGCAGGACAAGCGGGAGGGCCTACGAGCAGTACTAC. The V gene is TRBV28, the J gene TRBJ2-7; 10 bases map to TRBD2. The length of the CDR3 is 14 residues. Per germline, CDR1 MDHEN and CDR2 SYDVKM. Trimming at V came to 6 bases and at J to 2 bases, leaving 4 bases not matched to a gene.

As for this clonotype: This may be a read error: a much more frequent sequence differs by one nucleotide. This chain uses TRBV14 with TRBJ2-3; possibly TRBD2 for D (5 bases). Per germline, CDR1 SGHDN and CDR2 FVKESK. CDR3 size: 14 residues. Here the CDR3 DNA reads TGTGTCAGCAGCCACGGCGGGAGCACAGATACGCAGTATTTT. As protein: CVSSHGGSTDTQYF.

This clonotype was detected many times. J is TRBJ2-6 and V is TRBV6-2 or TRBV6-3; D remains ambiguous. This CDR3 is built from 17 residues. Trimming removed 6 bases at V and 0 bases at J, with 15 bases between. Germline CDR1 reads MNHEY; CDR2 reads SVGEGT. The CDR3 nucleotides read TGTGCCAGCAGAACCTATGGACGAAACTCTGGGGCCAACGTCCTGACTTTC. This codes for CASRTYGRNSGANVLTF.

With regard to this clonotype: An end of the junction does not agree with germline; a read error may underlie this. J is TRBJ2-3 and V is TRBV11-3; D might be TRBD2 (5 bases). The CDR3 is 17 amino acids. Germline loops: CDR1 SGHNT, CDR2 YENEEA. The CDR3: CVSSFGLGSSLTDTQYF. In DNA form, the CDR3 reads TGTGTCAGCAGCTTCGGACTCGGTAGCAGTCTCACAGATACGCAGTATTTT.

This clonotype was counted only a few times. The chain recombines TRBV19 with TRBJ1-1; 10 bases are shared with TRBD1. Germline-derived CDR1 and CDR2 are LNHDA and SQIVND (reference sequence). V trimming: 5 bases; J trimming: 4 bases; junction bases outside the gene matches: 7. The CDR3 covers 15 residues. The CDR3: CASSAGTGVRTEAFF. In DNA, the CDR3 is TGTGCCAGTAGTGCGGGGACAGGGGTGCGCACTGAAGCTTTCTTT.

About this clonotype itself: A much larger clone sits a single nucleotide away, making a read error possible. The chain links TRBV6-1 to TRBJ2-1, with D perhaps matching TRBD2 (5 bases). The germline V gene has CDR1 MNHNS and CDR2 SASEGT. The CDR3 runs 15 residues. The CDR3 region has the DNA TGTGCCAGCATCCGACATTACCTCGGGAACAATGAGCAGTCCTTC. Its protein product is CASIRHYLGNNEQSF.

Notes on this clonotype: A much larger clone differs from this one at a single base, so this may be a read error. Given the absence of the conserved phenylalanine or tryptophan at the CDR3 end, a read error is likely. The rearrangement uses TRBV10-3 and TRBJ1-2, with 7 nucleotides matching TRBD1. V gave up 11 bases and J gave up 4 bases; unmatched junction bases: 10. This CDR3 has 13 amino acids. Germline V lookup: CDR1 ENHRY, CDR2 SYGVKD. This CDR3 is CALRQGVFYGYTS. CDR3 DNA sequence: TGTGCCCTAAGACAGGGAGTTTTCTATGGCTACACCTCC.

Turning to this clonotype: At one of its ends the junction is not consistent with the germline gene, which may arise from a read error. This chain connects TRBV5-5 to TRBJ2-2; TRBD1 might be the D (5 bases). CDR3 length: 15 amino acids. Germline loops: CDR1 SGHKS, CDR2 YYEKEE (reference sequence). The CDR3 spells CVSNLFVQGTGELFF. CDR3 DNA sequence: TGTGTCAGCAACTTGTTTGTGCAGGGTACCGGGGAGCTGTTTTTT.

For this clonotype: The CDR3 end shows no conserved phenylalanine or tryptophan, and so a read error is likely. The CDR3 DNA reads as TGTGTCAGCAGTTACAGCCCGGGACAGGGGGAAGTGACTGAAGCTTTCTCT. The encoded protein is CVSSYSPGQGEVTEAFS. V is TRBV6-5 and J is TRBJ1-1, with TRBD1 matching over 11 bases. Germline values: CDR1 MNHEY, CDR2 SVGAGI. The CDR3 is 17 residues long.

Sample share makes this clonotype medium-sized. The rearrangement joins TRBV11-2 to TRBJ2-1, with D perhaps matching TRBD1 (6 bases). The CDR3 has 13 residues. Between the trimmed V and J ends, which lost 0 bases and 10 bases, there was a span of 10 bases. Germline V CDR1 and CDR2: SGHAT, FQNNGV. The CDR3 sequence is CASSLEAQGEQFF. The CDR3, as DNA: TGTGCCAGCAGCTTAGAAGCCCAGGGGGAGCAGTTCTTC.

A few counts support this clonotype. The V call is TRBV10-2, the J call TRBJ1-1; 8 bases are a match to TRBD1. The length of the CDR3 is 14 residues. With 2 bases clipped from V and 4 bases from J, the junction kept 3 bases outside the gene matches. From germline, CDR1 is WSHSY and CDR2 SAAADI. CDR3 residues: CASSERTGTTEAFF. CDR3 coding DNA: TGCGCCAGCAGTGAGAGGACAGGGACCACTGAAGCTTTCTTT.

This clonotype has only one observation. Sequence at one end of the junction differs from germline and may be a read error. The chain couples TRBV11-2 to TRBJ2-1; D gene uncertain. CDR1 SGHAT and CDR2 FQNNGV come from the germline V gene. CDR3 length equals 14 residues. In nucleotides, the CDR3 is TGTGTCAGCAGCCAAGAGTTGGGGAAGAATGAACAGTTCTTC. Translating gives CVSSQELGKNEQFF. Complete variable domain (other parts from reference TRBV11-2 and TRBJ2-1): EAGVAQSPRYKIIEKRQSVAFWCNPISGHATLYWYQQILGQGPKLLIQFQNNGVVDDSQLPKDRFSAERLKGVDSTLKIQPAKLEDSAVYLCVSSQELGKNEQFFGPGTRLTVL.

Points on this clonotype: A read error is possible here, since a much larger clone lies one base away. The chain has TRBV6-6 and TRBJ1-2; the D gene is possibly TRBD1 (6 bases). Germline CDR1 MNHNY, CDR2 SVGAGI (reference sequence). The CDR3 length is 13 residues. DNA of the CDR3: TGTGCCTGCAGTTTTGACAGGTTCTATGGCTACACCTTC. Protein: CACSFDRFYGYTF.

This clonotype was observed at least ten times. J is TRBJ2-2 and V is TRBV2; 11 bases are a match to TRBD1. Trimming cost V 5 bases and J 4 bases; bases outside gene matches: 3. Germline-derived CDR1 and CDR2 are SNHLY and FYNNEI. This CDR3 has 15 amino acids. The CDR3 nucleotides read TGTGCCAGCAGTACCGGGACAGGGGGCACCGGGGAGCTGTTTTTT. Its translation: CASSTGTGGTGELFF.

On this clonotype: A much bigger clone sits one base away, suggesting this may be a read error. The genes are TRBV6-6 and TRBJ2-5; D perhaps matches TRBD2 (7 bases). Germline loops: CDR1 MNHNY, CDR2 SVGAGI (reference sequence). The CDR3 runs 12 residues. The chain's CDR3 is CASGGAGENQYF. The CDR3 nucleotides read TGTGCCAGCGGGGGGGCCGGAGAGAACCAGTACTTC.

The V and J genes are TRBV30 and TRBJ1-1; D gene ambiguous. Germline V CDR1 and CDR2: GTSNPN, SVGIG (reference sequence). With 5 bases removed from V and 3 bases from J, the gap between germline ends came to 16 bases. The CDR3 sequence is 14 residues long. CDR3 sequence reads: CAWASGGGYTEAFF. Written as DNA, the CDR3 is TGTGCCTGGGCCTCGGGCGGAGGGTACACTGAAGCTTTCTTT.

Details on this clonotype: A junction boundary mismatches the germline segment, possibly from a read error. This chain connects TRBV5-1 to TRBJ2-3; 7 nucleotides agree with TRBD1. CDR3 length equals 15 residues. Germline V gene lookup returns CDR1 SGHRS and CDR2 YFSETQ. The DNA for the CDR3 is TGCGCCAGCAGCTCCCAGGGGGTGAGCATAGATACGCAGTATTTT. The encoded protein is CASSSQGVSIDTQYF.

The chain has TRBV11-2 and TRBJ2-5, with 11 positions matching TRBD2. V lost 0 bases, J lost 4 bases, and 16 bases stayed unmatched. This CDR3 region has 20 residues. Germline V CDR1 and CDR2: SGHAT, FQNNGV. CDR3 sequence reads: CASSLDWVSLAGGGRETQYF. The CDR3 DNA sequence: TGTGCCAGCAGCTTAGATTGGGTCAGTCTAGCGGGAGGTGGGCGAGAGACCCAGTACTTC.

The chain carries TRBV11-2 and TRBJ2-7; TRBD1 agrees at 7 bases. Germline V CDR1 and CDR2: SGHAT, FQNNGV. The CDR3 loop spans 14 amino acids. The V gene end was trimmed by 7 bases and the J gene end by 7 bases; junction bases not matched to a gene: 13. CDR3 residues: CASTLTKGAMEQYF. The CDR3 DNA is TGTGCCAGCACCCTAACGAAGGGGGCCATGGAGCAGTACTTC.